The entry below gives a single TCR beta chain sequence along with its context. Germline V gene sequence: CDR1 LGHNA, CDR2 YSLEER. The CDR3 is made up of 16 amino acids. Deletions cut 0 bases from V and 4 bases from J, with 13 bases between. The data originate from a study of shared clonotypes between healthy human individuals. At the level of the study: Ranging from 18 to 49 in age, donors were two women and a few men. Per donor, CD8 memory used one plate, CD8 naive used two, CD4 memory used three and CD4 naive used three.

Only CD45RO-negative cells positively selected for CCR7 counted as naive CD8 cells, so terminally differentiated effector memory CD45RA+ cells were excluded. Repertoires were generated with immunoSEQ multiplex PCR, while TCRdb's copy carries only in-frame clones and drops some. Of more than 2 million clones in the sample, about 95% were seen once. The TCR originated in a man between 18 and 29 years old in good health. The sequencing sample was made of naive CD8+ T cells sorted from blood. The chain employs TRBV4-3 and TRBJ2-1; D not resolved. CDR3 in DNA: TGCGCCAGCAGCCAAGAGAGTATCGCGGATTACAATGAGCAGTTCTTC. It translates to CASSQESIADYNEQFF.